This paragraph covers one T cell receptor (beta chain) sequence. Its antigen remains unidentified. The data derive from a study of PD-1 blockade in classical Hodgkin lymphoma. Broader study findings: Prior to therapy, complete responders displayed diversity much like that of newly diagnosed patients.

Using immunoSEQ multiplex PCR, the repertoire was profiled, and TCRdb retains in-frame clones only, with some absent. Of around 43,000 clones listed, roughly 78% are singletons. The CDR3 is made up of 16 amino acids. The V and J ends lost 4 bases and 4 bases, in that order; junction bases with no gene match: 12. Germline lookup yields CDR1 SGHTS and CDR2 YDEGEE. Relapse after autologous stem cell transplantation occurred in every patient, and brentuximab vedotin exposure varied. The receptor's source is a human donor with classical Hodgkin lymphoma. Sequences were derived from peripheral blood mononuclear cells (PBMCs), sampled at baseline. The V call is TRBV5-8, the J call TRBJ1-2, with 8 bases fitting TRBD1. The CDR3: CASSQDPTDRVYGYTF. For the CDR3, the DNA is TGTGCCAGCAGCCAAGATCCCACGGACAGGGTCTATGGCTACACCTTC.